These T cell receptor beta chains were read from a single sample in a study of liver allograft versus peripheral blood T cells. MiXCR, applied by TCRdb to the reads, yields one record per CDR3 protein. Of about 13,000 distinct CDR3 sequences listed, about 19% are singletons. The source is a human patient who had a liver transplant. Certain T cells may be donor cells from the graft. The CDR3 runs from the conserved cysteine through the conserved F or W. The D gene is left open where the match is weak.

D	J	V	CDR3
TRBD2	TRBJ2-1	TRBV20-1	CSAGSIAGRDNEQFF
TRBD1	TRBJ1-1	TRBV7-9	CASSFSGTVIEAFF
NA	TRBJ1-2	TRBV9	CASSVANRVYGYTF
NA	TRBJ2-3	TRBV7-2	CASSFSSDTQYF
TRBD2	TRBJ2-3	TRBV5-4	CASSLAGGPDTQYF
NA	TRBJ2-5	TRBV20-1	CSAPGGAETQYF
TRBD1	TRBJ2-7	TRBV20-1	CSALGQGFRYEQYF
NA	TRBJ2-7	TRBV19	CASRGSLDYEQYF
TRBD1	TRBJ2-1	TRBV14	CASSAGQGSYNEQFF
TRBD1	TRBJ1-2	TRBV6-2/TRBV6-3	CASSYSGTERGYTF
NA	TRBJ1-2	TRBV19	CASSIQGADLGYTF
NA	TRBJ1-3	TRBV6-1	CASSGPPGVILSGNTIYF
TRBD1	TRBJ1-3	TRBV6-5	CASRRTGAGNTIYF
NA	TRBJ1-3	TRBV19	CASSISHVSGNTIYF
NA	TRBJ1-2	TRBV27	CASKIPGQEGYTF
TRBD1	TRBJ2-7	TRBV15	CATRALGQGTYEQYF
TRBD1	TRBJ2-7	TRBV5-5	CASSLGTGDSYEQYF
NA	TRBJ1-5	TRBV12-3/TRBV12-4	CASSLGTGASQPQHF
TRBD1	TRBJ2-1	TRBV20-1	CSARWTGVNEQFF
NA	TRBJ2-1	TRBV18	CASSIGTNEQFF
NA	TRBJ2-7	TRBV20-1	CSAGDSRGYYEQYF
NA	TRBJ2-3	TRBV25-1	CASSVPGVGTDTQYF
NA	TRBJ2-1	TRBV6-1	CASRMGDTFNEQFF
TRBD1	TRBJ1-6	TRBV2	CASREGQGNNSPLHF
NA	TRBJ2-1	TRBV20-1	CSAREGGGRSYYNEQFF
NA	TRBJ2-5	TRBV30	CAWSVGPGALYF
TRBD1	TRBJ2-7	TRBV28	CASSPPGTGGYEQYF
NA	TRBJ1-3	TRBV9	CASSVGAGSGNTIYF
NA	TRBJ1-4	TRBV29-1	CSVESSGNEKLFF